The T cell receptor (beta chain) under discussion was sequenced for a study of lymphopenia after photon versus proton radiotherapy. Study conclusions and caveats: Larger post-nadir TCR diversity loss correlated inversely with survival in deceased patients. Survival link was tested only in deceased patients; proton benefit remains a possibility. Oligoclonal CD8+ Temra expansion after nadir drove photon patients' diversity drop. Under photons, naive T cells and diversity fell while effector/memory populations rose.

CDR1 and CDR2 from the germline V gene are LGHNA and YNFKEQ. This CDR3 is 12 amino acids long. Trimming removed 1 base from V and 2 bases from J, with 1 base in between. Notes on this clone: Its antigen is currently unknown.

The data were produced by immunoSEQ multiplex PCR, yet TCRdb's version contains in-frame clones alone and is incomplete. The sample contains 150,000 or so clones, about 85% of which appear only once. The sequencing used peripheral blood, collected from a patient treated with photon-based radiotherapy. This clonotype originated in a man in his forties or fifties with gastric cancer. The rearrangement links TRBV4-2 to TRBJ2-3, with D uncertain. The CDR3 sequence is CASSQVTDTQYF. CDR3 nucleotide sequence: TGTGCCAGCAGCCAAGTCACAGATACGCAGTATTTT.